One sample yielded the 14 T cell receptor beta chains listed below, sequenced in a study of blood T cell repertoires in COVID-19. Profiling relied on immunoSEQ multiplex PCR, and the TCRdb table lists in-frame clones only, not all of them. The repertoire has roughly 71,000 clones, roughly 85% of them found once; the top ten carry over 15%. Sequencing used peripheral blood. The receptor set was obtained from a woman of 80 years or more with acute or convalescent COVID-19.

The chain links TRBV5-5 to TRBJ2-2, with 8 bases fitting TRBD1. J gave up 5 bases and V 3 bases, and 9 bases lay outside the gene matches. Germline V gives CDR1 SGHKS, CDR2 YYEKEE (reference sequence). CDR3 size: 16 residues. DNA for the CDR3: TGTGCCAGCAGCTGGGGATCAGGGGGCAGGACCGGGGAGCTGTTTTTT. The encoded protein is CASSWGSGGRTGELFF. Variable domain in full (rest from reference TRBV5-5 and TRBJ2-2): DAGVTQSPTHLIKTRGQQVTLRCSPISGHKSVSWYQQVLGQGPQFIFQYYEKEERGRGNFPDRFSARQFPNYSSELNVNALLLGDSALYLCASSWGSGGRTGELFFGEGSRLTVL.

CDR3 coding DNA: TGTGCCAGCAGCCGTTACTACGAGCAGTACTTC. It yields the protein CASSRYYEQYF. V and J are TRBV7-9 and TRBJ2-7, with D unclear. CDR1 and CDR2 from the germline V gene are SEHNR and FQNEAQ (reference sequence). V was shortened by 5 bases and J by 3 bases, with 5 bases between the two germline ends. The CDR3 has 11 residues.

The chain employs TRBV11-2 and TRBJ1-5, with D maybe TRBD1 (5 bases). V was cut by 1 base and J by 0 bases, with 10 bases left in between. The CDR3 sequence is 16 residues long. CDR1 is SGHAT and CDR2 is FQNNGV in the germline V gene. The CDR3, as DNA: TGTGCCAGCAGCTTAGGGTCAGACAGTAGCAATCAGCCCCAGCATTTT. This translates into CASSLGSDSSNQPQHF.

This clone turned up a few times. This chain joins TRBV12-5 and TRBJ1-2, with 7 positions matching TRBD1. This CDR3 region has 15 residues. With 1 base clipped from V and 8 bases from J, the junction kept 10 bases outside the gene matches. The germline V gene has CDR1 LGHNT and CDR2 FRNRAP. Written as DNA, the CDR3 is TGTGCTAGTGGTTTGGCACTGACAGGGAGCGAGGGCTACACCTTC. Its protein product is CASGLALTGSEGYTF.

The genes are TRBV11-2 and TRBJ2-2; D gene uncertain. Germline V lookup: CDR1 SGHAT, CDR2 FQNNGV. The CDR3 sequence is 16 residues long. Trimming removed 5 bases at V and 1 base at J, with 14 bases between. CDR3: CASSPPNALNTGELFF. CDR3 nucleotides: TGTGCCAGCAGCCCTCCTAACGCTTTGAACACCGGGGAGCTGTTTTTT.

The chain uses TRBV7-9 and TRBJ2-1; the match to TRBD2 covers 11 bases. J lost 7 bases, V lost 5 bases, and 7 bases had no gene match. Germline V gene data show CDR1 as SEHNR and CDR2 as FQNEAQ (reference sequence). The CDR3 is 15 residues long. The CDR3 protein is CASSQTSGSMNEQFF. For the CDR3, the DNA is TGTGCCAGCAGCCAAACTAGCGGGAGTATGAATGAGCAGTTCTTC. Full variable domain (missing parts from reference TRBV7-9 and TRBJ2-1): DTGVSQNPRHKITKRGQNVTFRCDPISEHNRLYWYRQTLGQGPEFLTYFQNEAQLEKSRLLSDRFSAERPKGSFSTLEIQRTEQGDSAMYLCASSQTSGSMNEQFFGPGTRLTVL.

This chain joins TRBV21-1 and TRBJ1-5. TRBV21-1 has pseudogene status. The CDR3 runs to 17 residues. CDR3 amino acids: CASSKARLEGDEEPQHF. In DNA, the CDR3 is TGTGCCAGCAGCAAAGCCCGCCTCGAGGGCGACGAGGAGCCCCAGCATTTT.

V gene TRBV16 combines with J gene TRBJ2-2, with D possibly TRBD1 on 5 matching bases. The V gene's germline CDR1 is KGHSY and CDR2 FQNENV. Trimming took 2 bases from V and 0 from J, leaving 7 bases between them. The CDR3 sequence is 15 residues long. CDR3 residues: CASSQTGANTGELFF. In DNA, the CDR3 is TGTGCCAGCAGCCAAACAGGCGCGAACACCGGGGAGCTGTTTTTT.

This chain links TRBV6-1 with TRBJ1-3; D not certain. Germline V lookup: CDR1 MNHNS, CDR2 SASEGT. Trimming cost V 2 bases and J 0 bases, with 11 bases left between them. This CDR3 is 16 amino acids long. In DNA form, the CDR3 reads TGTGCCAGCAGTGAATCCATAAGCCTCTCTGGAAACACCATATATTTT. Encoded protein: CASSESISLSGNTIYF.

The chain carries TRBV6-5 and TRBJ2-7; 7 nucleotides agree with TRBD1. Per the germline V gene, CDR1 is MNHEY and CDR2 is SVGAGI. The junction had 1 base not matched to a gene; V was cut back by 2 bases and J by 3 bases. The CDR3 contains 13 residues. This CDR3 is CASSYGTVYEQYF. For the CDR3, the DNA is TGTGCCAGCAGTTACGGGACAGTCTACGAGCAGTACTTC.

The chain links TRBV2 to TRBJ2-7; perhaps TRBD2 as D (6 bases). The CDR3 is 15 amino acids. The germline V gene encodes CDR1 SNHLY and CDR2 FYNNEI. V dropped 8 bases and J dropped 3 bases, with 20 bases sitting between them. The DNA of the CDR3 is TGTGCCAGCTTTTTCGGGGGAACAGAGAACTACGAGCAGTACTTC. Its protein is CASFFGGTENYEQYF.

There are a few counts of this clone. The genes are TRBV10-3 and TRBJ1-5; 8 bases match TRBD1. CDR1 ENHRY and CDR2 SYGVKD come from the germline V gene. With V trimmed by 7 bases and J by 5 bases, 4 bases remained unmatched. The CDR3 spans 13 residues. In DNA form, the CDR3 reads TGTGCCATCACAGGGGGCGCGGATCAGCCCCAGCATTTT. Its protein is CAITGGADQPQHF.

The rearrangement uses TRBV5-1 and TRBJ1-1; D perhaps matches TRBD1 (5 bases). The germline CDR1 and CDR2 sequences are SGHRS and YFSETQ. CDR3 length: 12 residues. Between the trimmed V and J ends, which lost 9 bases and 1 base, there was a span of 10 bases. The DNA of the CDR3 is TGCGCCACCGGGACTGGGAACACTGAAGCTTTCTTT. Residues: CATGTGNTEAFF. Variable domain in full (rest from reference TRBV5-1 and TRBJ1-1): KAGVTQTPRYLIKTRGQQVTLSCSPISGHRSVSWYQQTPGQGLQFLFEYFSETQRNKGNFPGRFSGRQFSNSRSEMNVSTLELGDSALYLCATGTGNTEAFFGQGTRLTVV.

The chain links TRBV11-2 to TRBJ2-1; 7 positions agree with TRBD1. This CDR3 has 15 residues. J lost 7 bases, V lost 1 base, and 7 bases had no gene match. Germline V CDR1 and CDR2: SGHAT, FQNNGV. The CDR3 is CASSLVRGRWNEQFF. The CDR3 DNA follows: TGTGCCAGCAGCTTAGTGAGGGGGCGCTGGAATGAGCAGTTCTTC.